The rows below give T cell receptor beta chains drawn from one sample of a study of Ad26.COV2.S vaccination and SARS-CoV-2 variants. Clones were sequenced by immunoSEQ multiplex PCR, and TCRdb holds only the in-frame ones, with some missing. Of more than 400,000 clones listed, roughly 90% were seen once; the top ten hold more than 1.5%. The specimen was peripheral blood, collected in a trial of Ad26.COV2.S vaccine versus placebo. These receptors all come from a person between 18 and 60 years old who received the Ad26.COV2.S COVID-19 vaccine or a placebo. Each CDR3 is given without its conserved first and last residue.

v_call cdr3_aa
TRBV5-4 ASSSGNEETQY
TRBV18 ASSPLDGAGNSPLH
TRBV27 ASSRPGNTIY
TRBV28 ASSSTGIVTYGYT
TRBV30 AWSVGMISSKNIQY
TRBV6-6 ASSTNQLGHISTDFYGYT
TRBV5-8 ASSLGGVWTQY
TRBV7-8 ASSLSRGAPYNEQF
TRBV27 ASSLLWGQGQPQH
TRBV11-2 ASSSWTGPEQY
TRBV28 ASSSFDRGTFNEKLF
TRBV27 ASSPQGPRDEAF
TRBV19 ASFRGPRDSTD
TRBV7-6 ASSLAVSGGEQY
TRBV7-9 ASSQRGAGNIQY
TRBV19 ASSNPPGNTEAF
TRBV6-5 ASSYRQGGRGYT
TRBV3-1/TRBV3-2 ASSASDREKYT
TRBV3-1/TRBV3-2 ASSQRLAGVINEQF
TRBV18 ASSPPAGFNTEAF
TRBV7-9 ASSYQGPINNEQF
TRBV4-1 ASSHLVPGRSRGNYGYT
TRBV7-6 ASSLAEDRATGELF
TRBV3-1/TRBV3-2 ASSQDLGLAGGPGNGELF
TRBV6-1 ASIESGVPYQETQY
TRBV6-1 ASSEVQGANTEAF
TRBV27 ASKQGLTTGEQY
TRBV5-1 ASSFYSSYEQY
TRBV6-5 ASTQGWTEAF
TRBV4-3 ASSQMLGGGEETQY
TRBV6-5 ASSYSRGQETQY
TRBV4-1 ASSQTGTGVQPQH
TRBV7-2 ASSLGGGARTDEQF